This note documents a single T cell receptor beta chain sequence. The antigen this receptor binds is unknown. No quality values exist for individual bases; no much larger clone is one base distant. The sample's time point label, in plain terms: pre-treatment sample, taken before nivolumab and TIL therapy. Excised metastases, mostly pleural nodules or supraclavicular lymph nodes, were used as baseline tumor samples and were taken from the same resection from which TIL were grown. Tumors were collected before any PD-1/PD-L1 blockade, after which patients were given nivolumab, and patients who progressed were given lymphodepletion, an infusion of expanded TIL and IL-2. Adults with stage 4 NSCLC were enrolled in a dual-center phase I trial from 2017 to early 2020. The samples were drawn from an open-label, single-arm phase I trial testing tumor-infiltrating lymphocyte therapy combined with nivolumab in advanced non-small cell lung cancer. Portions of each resected tumor were snap-frozen in liquid nitrogen and were stored at -80 degrees C. Tumor regions of interest were chosen on H&E sections by laser-capture macrodissection, pulverized into about 16 mg aliquots, and extracted with Qiagen Allprep kits.

This sample is part of a study of TIL therapy for anti-PD-1-resistant metastatic lung cancer (dated by TCRdb to about 2021). Context from the whole study: Enrolled patients had a median age of around 56 years (range about 38-85) and a median tumor PD-L1 proportion score of roughly 6%. The cohort was composed predominantly of lung adenocarcinoma, with a few EGFR-mutant and two ALK-rearranged tumors included, and half of patients were identified as current or former smokers. Across the cohort, whole-exome sequencing showed a median non-synonymous tumor mutation burden of roughly 1.5 mutations per megabase. T cell receptor beta sequencing of tumor and peripheral blood was used to follow clonotypes across the tumor, the expanded TIL product and serial blood samples. Results and caveats for the whole study, not just this receptor: The study protocol defined all tumor marker inferences as exploratory. High clonal turnover was observed in TIL culture, with many enriched product clones not detected in the baseline tumor, which suggested clonal contraction rather than faithful expansion. Higher clonality and lower diversity were observed in expanded TIL cultures than in baseline intratumoral T cells (median clonality approximately 6.4% vs 31%, p < 0.0001). Generalizability was limited because the cohort was highly selected, with more treatment-naive, never-smoker and oncogene-addicted patients included than is typical.

The CDR3 runs 14 amino acids, cysteine and phenylalanine included. Just CDR3 DNA is preserved here, 42 bases in frame from base 1. The germline V gene (reference sequence) yields LNHDA for CDR1 and SQIVND for CDR2. Trimming takes 8 bases off V and 7 bases off J; junction bases not matched to a gene: 11. The immunoSEQ v3 hsTCRB kit was used to amplify TCR beta CDR3 regions from genomic DNA through bias-controlled multiplex PCR. The TCR libraries were sequenced on an Illumina NextSeq 500 to 1.5 million to 2 million read pairs for survey level or 5-6 million read pairs for deep level. In the authors' own workflow: V, D and J genes were assigned, non-productive sequences were removed, and clonality was reported by immunoSEQ Analyzer software. Repertoires were compared by productive Simpson clonality and by the Morisita overlap index of productive TRB rearrangements between infused TIL and blood. Imported from immuneACCESS, the table was reduced by TCRdb to in-frame sequences with V and J called. These copies leave out some clones; in studies compared against another copy, an unresolved V gene accounts for under half, and the cause of the remainder is not known. V, J and clone size derive from that table, while D and trimming were established from the DNA sequence. For this sample the table gives 20,000 to 30,000 clones, of which over 55% were detected only once. The ten largest clonotypes hold 16% of the sample.

This TCR derives from a woman between 30 and 80 years old with non-small cell lung cancer. This sample comprised tumor tissue, obtained at baseline. The receptor chain draws on TRBV19 and TRBJ2-7; the junction holds 10 bases that match TRBD1. The CDR3 in this case is CASARDRGADEQYF. The DNA sequence is given as TGTGCCAGTGCACGGGACAGGGGTGCTGATGAGCAGTACTTC.